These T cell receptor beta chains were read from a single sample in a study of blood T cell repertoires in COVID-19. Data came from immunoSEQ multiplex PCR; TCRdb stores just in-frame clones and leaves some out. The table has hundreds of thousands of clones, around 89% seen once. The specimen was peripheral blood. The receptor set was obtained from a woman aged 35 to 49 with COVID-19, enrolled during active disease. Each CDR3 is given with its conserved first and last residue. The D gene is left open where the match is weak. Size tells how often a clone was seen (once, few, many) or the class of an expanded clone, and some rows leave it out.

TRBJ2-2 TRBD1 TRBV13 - TGTGCCAGCAGCTTATACAGGGGGCTTAACGGGGAGCTGTTTTTT CASSLYRGLNGELFF
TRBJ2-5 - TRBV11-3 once TGTGCCAGCAGTCGGGGGGAGACCCAGTACTTC CASSRGETQYF
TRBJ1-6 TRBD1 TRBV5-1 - TGCGCCAGCAGCTTGGGTACTCAGGGGGATTCACCCCTCCACTTT CASSLGTQGDSPLHF
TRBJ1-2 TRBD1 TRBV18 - TGTGCCAGCTCTAGGGGGCGCGAAGGCTACACCTTC CASSRGREGYTF
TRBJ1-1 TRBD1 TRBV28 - TGTGCCAGCAGCTGGGGACAGGGGAGGGGTGAGACTGAAGCTTTCTTT CASSWGQGRGETEAFF
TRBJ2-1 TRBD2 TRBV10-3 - TGTGCCATCAGTGAGTCTTGGGTAGCGGGGGGAAATCTTGAGCAGTTCTTC CAISESWVAGGNLEQFF
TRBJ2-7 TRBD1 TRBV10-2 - TGCGCCAGCAGCGATCCCCCGGGACAGAGAATTACAAGCGGCGAGCAGTACTTC CASSDPPGQRITSGEQYF
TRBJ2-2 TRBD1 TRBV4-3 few TGCGCCAGCAGCCAAGATACAGGGGTCCCCGTCACCGGGGAGCTGTTTTTT CASSQDTGVPVTGELFF
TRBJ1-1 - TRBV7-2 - TGTGCCAGCAGCTCAGGACAGAACACTGAAGCTTTCTTT CASSSGQNTEAFF
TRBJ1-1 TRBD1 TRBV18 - TGTGCCAGCTCACAGAGGTCACCGAATGGACAGGGTAAAACTGAAGCTTTCTTT CASSQRSPNGQGKTEAFF
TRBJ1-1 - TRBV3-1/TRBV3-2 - TGTGCCAGCACCGTCTCCGACGGGGAAGCTTTCTTT CASTVSDGEAFF
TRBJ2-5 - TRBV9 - TGTGCCAGCAGCCCCCACAGGACAGCCCAAGAGACCCAGTACTTC CASSPHRTAQETQYF
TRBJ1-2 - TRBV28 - TGTGCCAGCAGTTTGAGGGAAACGACGGCCGTCTATGGCTACACCTTC CASSLRETTAVYGYTF
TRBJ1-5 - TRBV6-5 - TGTGCCGGGCGACAGGAACTCAATCAGCCCCAGCATTTT CAGRQELNQPQHF
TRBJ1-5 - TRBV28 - TGTGCCAGCACCGAATCCCTCGGGGGGGTTAGCAATCAGCCCCAGCATTTT CASTESLGGVSNQPQHF
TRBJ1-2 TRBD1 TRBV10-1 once TGCGCCAGCAACTGGGACAGGGGGCCCCTTAACTATGGCTACACCTTC CASNWDRGPLNYGYTF
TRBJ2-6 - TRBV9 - TGTGCCAGCAGCGCCGTTGGGCTACTGGGTGGGGCCAACGTCCTGACTTTC CASSAVGLLGGANVLTF
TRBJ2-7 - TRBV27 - TGTGCCAGCACCCCTCTAGGGGGAAATTCCTACGAGCAGTACTTC CASTPLGGNSYEQYF
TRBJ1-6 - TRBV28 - TGTGCCACTACAGGCCTTGGGGATTCACCCCTCCACTTT CATTGLGDSPLHF
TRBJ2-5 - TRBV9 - TGTGCCAGCAGCGTAGAGGGGGGGCCTTACCAAGAGACCCAGTACTTC CASSVEGGPYQETQYF
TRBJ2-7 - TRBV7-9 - TGTGCCAGCAGCTTCATTCGGGGGAACCTCCTTAGCTCCTACGAGCAGTACTTC CASSFIRGNLLSSYEQYF
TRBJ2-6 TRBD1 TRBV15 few TGTGCCACCAGCAGACCGGACAGGTTCTCTGGGGCCAACGTCCTGACTTTC CATSRPDRFSGANVLTF
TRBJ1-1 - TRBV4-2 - TGTGCCAGCAGCCGCGGGGGGCAGGGGACGAACACTGAAGCTTTCTTT CASSRGGQGTNTEAFF
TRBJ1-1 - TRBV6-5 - TGTGCCAGCAGCATTACCGGGGGGGAAGCTTTCTTT CASSITGGEAFF
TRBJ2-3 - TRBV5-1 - TGCGCCAGCAGCTTGGGGGGCAGGGGCTCGGATACGCAGTATTTT CASSLGGRGSDTQYF
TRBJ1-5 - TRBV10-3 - TGTGCCATCAGTGACGGTCCAACGGGGGGAGGAGGGGCAAACGTCCTTCACCAGCATTTT CAISDGPTGGGGANVLHQHF
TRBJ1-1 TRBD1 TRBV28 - TGTGCCAGCAGTTTACCGGGACAGGAAGCTTTCTTT CASSLPGQEAFF
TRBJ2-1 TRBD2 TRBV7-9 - TGTGCCAGCAGCGGACGGACTAGCGGGAGGGGTGAGCAGTTCTTC CASSGRTSGRGEQFF
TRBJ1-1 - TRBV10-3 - TGTGCCATCAGTGAGTCGGGCACCACGAACACTGAAGCTTTCTTT CAISESGTTNTEAFF
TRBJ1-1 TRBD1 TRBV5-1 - TGCGCCAGCAGCCGGACAGGTTTGAACACTGAAGCTTTCTTT CASSRTGLNTEAFF
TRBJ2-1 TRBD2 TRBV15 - TGTGCCACCAGCAGTTGGACTAGCGGGAGGAGCTCCTACAATGAGCAGTTCTTC CATSSWTSGRSSYNEQFF
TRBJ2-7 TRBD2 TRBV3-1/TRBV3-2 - TGTGCCAGCAGGGGGACTAGCGGACAATACGAGCAGTACTTC CASRGTSGQYEQYF
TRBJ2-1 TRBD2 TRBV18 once TGTGCCAGCTCATCGACTAGCGGGGGGGGGACTTCCTACAATGAGCAGTTCTTC CASSSTSGGGTSYNEQFF
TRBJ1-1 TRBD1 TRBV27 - TGTGCCAGCAGCGATACCGGCACAGGGGTGAACACTGAAGCTTTCTTT CASSDTGTGVNTEAFF
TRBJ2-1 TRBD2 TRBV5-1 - TGCGCCAGCAGCTCGACTGGGGGGGTCGATGAGCAGTTCTTC CASSSTGGVDEQFF
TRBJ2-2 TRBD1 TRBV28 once TGTGCCACCCGTGGGACAGAGAACACCGGGGAGCTGTTTTTT CATRGTENTGELFF
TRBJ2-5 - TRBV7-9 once TGTGCCAGCAGCTTAAGGGGTGCGGAGACCCAGTACTTC CASSLRGAETQYF
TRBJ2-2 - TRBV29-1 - TGCAGCGCCCAATGCGAGGGTTTTGATGGCGGGGAGCTGTTTTTT CSAQCEGFDGGELFF
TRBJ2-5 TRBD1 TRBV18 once TGTGCCAGCAACAGGGGGCAGCAAGAGACCCAGTACTTC CASNRGQQETQYF
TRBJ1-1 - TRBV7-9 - TGTGCCAGCAGCTCGAGTCAGAACACTGAAGCTTTCTTT CASSSSQNTEAFF
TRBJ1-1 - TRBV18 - TGTGCCAGCTCACCGGACAGCCTAACTACTGAAGCTTTCTTT CASSPDSLTTEAFF
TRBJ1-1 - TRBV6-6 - TGTGCCAGCAGTCGATCCCAGGGCACCGGTGAAGCTTTCTTT CASSRSQGTGEAFF
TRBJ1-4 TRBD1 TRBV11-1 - TGTGCCAGCAGCGGACAGGGGGCTAATGAAAAACTGTTTTTT CASSGQGANEKLFF
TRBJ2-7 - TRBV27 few TGTGCCAGCGGCCACAGGGATGCCGAGCAGTACTTC CASGHRDAEQYF
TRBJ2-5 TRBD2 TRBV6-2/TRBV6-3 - TGTGCCAGCAGTTACAGGACTAGCGGGGGGTCCCAAGAGACCCAGTACTTC CASSYRTSGGSQETQYF
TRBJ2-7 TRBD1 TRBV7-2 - TGTGCCAGCAGCAAGGGGGCCCTAACCCCCTACGAGCAGTACTTC CASSKGALTPYEQYF
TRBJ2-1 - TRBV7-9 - TGTGCCAGCAGCTTAGAGTCCAGGGGTCGAGTTGAGCAGTTCTTC CASSLESRGRVEQFF
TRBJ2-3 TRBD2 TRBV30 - TGTGCGCGCGGTTTAGAGCGGGAGATGTCGGATACGCAGTATTTT CARGLEREMSDTQYF
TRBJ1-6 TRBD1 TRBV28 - TGTGCCAGCGGAGGGGGCATACTCTATAATTCACCCCTCCACTTT CASGGGILYNSPLHF
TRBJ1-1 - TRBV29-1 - TGCAGCGTTGTGCCCCCTGACTCGAACACTGAAGCTTTCTTT CSVVPPDSNTEAFF
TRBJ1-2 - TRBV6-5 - TGTGCCAGCAGTTACCAGGGACACATCTATGGCTACACCTTC CASSYQGHIYGYTF
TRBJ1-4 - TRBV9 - TGTGCCAGCAGCCGTGAGGGATTAAACGAAAAACTGTTTTTT CASSREGLNEKLFF
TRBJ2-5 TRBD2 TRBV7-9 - TGTGCCAGCAGCTTCTCTAGCGGGAGGGAAGAGACCCAGTACTTC CASSFSSGREETQYF
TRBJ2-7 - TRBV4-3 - TGCGCCAGCAGCCACTCCGGGACGGGAGTCGCCGAGCAGTACTTC CASSHSGTGVAEQYF